This T cell receptor (beta chain) was retrieved from a study of OX40 agonist ivuxolimab in advanced cancers. Germline CDR1 MNHNY, CDR2 SVGAGI (reference sequence). Trimming stripped 7 bases from V and 9 bases from J, with 19 bases between. The CDR3 length is 14 residues. Repertoires were generated with immunoSEQ multiplex PCR, while TCRdb's copy carries only in-frame clones and drops some. The data hold about 100,000 clones, with 91% observed a single time. The sequencing used CD4+ or CD8+ T cells sorted from blood, collected in a trial of the OX40 agonist ivuxolimab. The clonotype comes from an adult with an advanced solid tumor such as melanoma, head and neck, liver or kidney cancer. This chain joins TRBV6-6 and TRBJ2-1; D uncertain. CDR3: CASTAPDQRGEQFF. The CDR3 region has the DNA TGTGCCAGCACCGCTCCTGACCAGCGCGGTGAGCAGTTCTTC.